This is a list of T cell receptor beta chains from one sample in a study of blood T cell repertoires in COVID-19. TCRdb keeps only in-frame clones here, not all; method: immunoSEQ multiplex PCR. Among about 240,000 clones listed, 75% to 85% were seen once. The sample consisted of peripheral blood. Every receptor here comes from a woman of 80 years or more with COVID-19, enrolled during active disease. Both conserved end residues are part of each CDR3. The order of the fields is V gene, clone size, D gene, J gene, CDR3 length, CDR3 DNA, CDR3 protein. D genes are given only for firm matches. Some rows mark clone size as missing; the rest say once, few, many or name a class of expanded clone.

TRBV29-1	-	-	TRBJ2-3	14	TGCAGCGTTGACACAGATTCTAGCACAGATACGCAGTATTTT	CSVDTDSSTDTQYF
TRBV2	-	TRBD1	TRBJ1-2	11	TGTGCCAGCAGGGCCCGGATGACAGGGGGTTTC	CASRARMTGGF
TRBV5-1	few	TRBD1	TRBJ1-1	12	TGCGCCAGCGGGACAGGGAACACTGAAGCTTTCTTT	CASGTGNTEAFF
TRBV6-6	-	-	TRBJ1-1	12	TGTGCCAGCAGTTACCCAACAGAGGAAGCTTTCTTT	CASSYPTEEAFF
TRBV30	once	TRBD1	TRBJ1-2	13	TGTGCCTGGACTAATGACAGGGTCGGTGGCTACACCTTC	CAWTNDRVGGYTF
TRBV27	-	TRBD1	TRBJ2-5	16	TGTGCCAGCAGTTTATGGGGGACAGGTGAAAGTCGGACCCAGTACTTC	CASSLWGTGESRTQYF
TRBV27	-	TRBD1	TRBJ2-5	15	TGTGCCAGCAGTTTAGTCGGGACAGGTAGACTGGCCCAGTACTTC	CASSLVGTGRLAQYF
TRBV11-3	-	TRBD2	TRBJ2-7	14	TGTGCCAGCAGCTTGGCCGGGACTAGCGGCGAGCAGTACTTC	CASSLAGTSGEQYF
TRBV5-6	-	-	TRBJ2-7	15	TGTGCCAGCAGCTTTCTCCAGGGTGATATCCACGAGCAGTACTTC	CASSFLQGDIHEQYF
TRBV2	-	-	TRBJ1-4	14	TGTGCCAGCAGTGATCGTCAGGTGGATGAAAAACTGTTTTTT	CASSDRQVDEKLFF
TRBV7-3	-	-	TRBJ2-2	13	TGTGCCAGCAGCTTCGATAGAACCGGGGAGCTGTTTTTT	CASSFDRTGELFF
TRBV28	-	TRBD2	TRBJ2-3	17	TGTGCCAGCAGTTTTTCCTCCCTAGCGGGAGGGTTAGATACGCAGTATTTT	CASSFSSLAGGLDTQYF
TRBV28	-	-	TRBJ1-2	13	TGTGCCAGCAGTTTATACAGGGACTATGGCTACACCTTC	CASSLYRDYGYTF
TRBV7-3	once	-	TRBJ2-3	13	TGTGCCAGCAGTGAGGGCCTGGCAGATACGCAGTATTTT	CASSEGLADTQYF
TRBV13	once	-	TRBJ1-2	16	TGTGCCAGCAGCGTAGGCGGAATTGGGCTCCCCTATGGCTACACCTTC	CASSVGGIGLPYGYTF
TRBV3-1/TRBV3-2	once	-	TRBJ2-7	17	TGTGCCAGCAGCCAAGACGCACAGCTTTTCACTCGCCGCGAGCAGTACTTC	CASSQDAQLFTRREQYF
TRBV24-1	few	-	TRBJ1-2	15	TGTGCCACCAGTGACCCAGGGAATTCTAACTATGGCTACACCTTC	CATSDPGNSNYGYTF
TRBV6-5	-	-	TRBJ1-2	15	TGTGCCAGCAGTTACACCTTCGACCGGGACTATGGCTACACCTTC	CASSYTFDRDYGYTF
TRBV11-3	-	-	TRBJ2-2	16	TGTGCCAGCAGCTTAGAACCAGGGATGAACACCGGGGAGCTGTTTTTT	CASSLEPGMNTGELFF
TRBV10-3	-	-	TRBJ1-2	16	TGTGCCATCAGTGAGTCGACCGGGAGACCTAACTATGGCTACACCTTC	CAISESTGRPNYGYTF
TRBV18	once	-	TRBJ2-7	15	TGTGCCAGCTCACCAGGAGGCAGCCTACGCTACGAGCAGTACTTC	CASSPGGSLRYEQYF
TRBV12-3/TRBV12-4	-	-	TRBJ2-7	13	TGTGCCAGCAGTTTAACCGGGGGCTACGAGCAGTACTTC	CASSLTGGYEQYF
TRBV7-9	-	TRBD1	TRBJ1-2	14	TGTGCCAGCATTTGGACAGGGGGGTCCTATGGCTACACCTTC	CASIWTGGSYGYTF
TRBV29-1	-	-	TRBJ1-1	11	TGCAGCTTAGAGATGAACACTGAAGCTTTCTTT	CSLEMNTEAFF
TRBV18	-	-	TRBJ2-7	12	TGTGCCAGCTCACCCGGACTGTACGAGCAGTACTTC	CASSPGLYEQYF
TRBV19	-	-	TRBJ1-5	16	TGTGCCAGTAGTATAGGCGATCCGGGGGGCAGGGGGCCCCAGCATTTT	CASSIGDPGGRGPQHF
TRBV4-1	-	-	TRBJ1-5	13	TGCGCCAGCAGCCAAGACCGGGATCAGCCCCAGCATTTT	CASSQDRDQPQHF
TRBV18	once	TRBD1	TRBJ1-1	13	TGTGCCAGCTCAAGGACAGGGAACACTGAAGCTTTCTTT	CASSRTGNTEAFF
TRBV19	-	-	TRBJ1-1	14	TGTGCCAGAACCCTCACTCCACGGGACACTGAAGCTTTCTTT	CARTLTPRDTEAFF
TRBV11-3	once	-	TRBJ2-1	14	TGTGCCAGCAGCTCATCCCGAGGTTACAATGAGCAGTTCTTC	CASSSSRGYNEQFF
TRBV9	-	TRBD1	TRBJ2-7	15	TGTGCCAGCAGCGTAACAGGGGTTCCTATGGACGAGCAGTACTTC	CASSVTGVPMDEQYF
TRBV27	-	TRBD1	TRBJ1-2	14	TGTGCCAGCAGTTCAGGGACAGGGATTGGGGGCTACACCTTC	CASSSGTGIGGYTF
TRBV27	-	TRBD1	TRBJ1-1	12	TGTGCCAGCGGGGCGCAGGGGGCTGAAGCTTTCTTT	CASGAQGAEAFF
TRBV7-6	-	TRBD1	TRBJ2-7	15	TGTGCCAGCAGCTCGGGACAGGGGGCCGCCTACGAGCAGTACTTC	CASSSGQGAAYEQYF
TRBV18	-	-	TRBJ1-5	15	TGTGCCAGCTCACCCCGACAGAAAGATAATCAGCCCCAGCATTTT	CASSPRQKDNQPQHF
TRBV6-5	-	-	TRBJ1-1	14	TGTGCCAGTAACGAGCACAGGGAGAACACTGAAGCTTTCTTT	CASNEHRENTEAFF
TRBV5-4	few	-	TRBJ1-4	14	TGTGCCAGCAGCTTAAGGGGAACTAATGAAAAACTGTTTTTT	CASSLRGTNEKLFF
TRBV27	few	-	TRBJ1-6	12	TGTGCCACCGGACAGATTAATTCACCCCTCCACTTT	CATGQINSPLHF
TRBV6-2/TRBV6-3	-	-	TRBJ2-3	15	TGTGCCAGCAGTTACTACGGAGGGGCGGCAGATACGCAGTATTTT	CASSYYGGAADTQYF
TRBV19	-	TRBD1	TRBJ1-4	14	TGTGCCAGTAGTCGGACAGGGGGTATTGAAAAACTGTTTTTT	CASSRTGGIEKLFF
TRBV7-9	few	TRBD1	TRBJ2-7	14	TGTGCCAGCAGCGCGGTGACAGGGGCCTACGAGCAGTACTTC	CASSAVTGAYEQYF